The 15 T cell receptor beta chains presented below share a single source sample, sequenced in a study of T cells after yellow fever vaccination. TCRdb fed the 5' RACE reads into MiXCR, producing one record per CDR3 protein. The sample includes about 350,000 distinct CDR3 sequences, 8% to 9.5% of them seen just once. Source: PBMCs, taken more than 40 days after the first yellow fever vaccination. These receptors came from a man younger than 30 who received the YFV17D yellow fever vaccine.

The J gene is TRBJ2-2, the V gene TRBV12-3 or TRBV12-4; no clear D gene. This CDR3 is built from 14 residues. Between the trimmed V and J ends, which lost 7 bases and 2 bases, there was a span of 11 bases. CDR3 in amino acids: CASNLQSNTGELFF. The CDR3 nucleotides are TGTGCCAGCAACCTCCAGAGTAACACCGGGGAGCTGTTTTTT.

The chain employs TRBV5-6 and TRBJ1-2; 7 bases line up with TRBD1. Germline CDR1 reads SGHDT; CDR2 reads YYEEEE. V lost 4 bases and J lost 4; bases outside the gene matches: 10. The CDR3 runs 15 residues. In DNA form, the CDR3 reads TGTGCCAGCAGCACCCGGGGAGGGGGCAGCTATGGCTACACCTTC. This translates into CASSTRGGGSYGYTF.

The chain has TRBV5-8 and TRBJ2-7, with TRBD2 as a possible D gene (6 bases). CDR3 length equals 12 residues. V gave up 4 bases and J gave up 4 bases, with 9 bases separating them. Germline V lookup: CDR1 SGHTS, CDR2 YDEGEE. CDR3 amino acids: CASSRLVYEQYV. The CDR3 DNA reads TGTGCCAGCAGCAGACTAGTTTACGAGCAGTACGTC.

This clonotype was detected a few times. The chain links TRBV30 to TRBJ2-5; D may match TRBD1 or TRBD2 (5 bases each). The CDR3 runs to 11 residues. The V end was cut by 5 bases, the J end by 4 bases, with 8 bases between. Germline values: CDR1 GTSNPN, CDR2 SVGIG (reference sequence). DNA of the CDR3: TGTGCCTGGGGGGGATTAGAGACCCAGTACTTC. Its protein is CAWGGLETQYF.

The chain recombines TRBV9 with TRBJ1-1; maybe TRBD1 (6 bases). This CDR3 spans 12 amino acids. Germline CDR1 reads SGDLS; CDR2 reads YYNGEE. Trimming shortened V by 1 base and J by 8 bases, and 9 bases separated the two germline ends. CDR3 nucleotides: TGTGCCAGCAGCGTACAGGGGAGAGAAGCTTTCTTT. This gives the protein CASSVQGREAFF.

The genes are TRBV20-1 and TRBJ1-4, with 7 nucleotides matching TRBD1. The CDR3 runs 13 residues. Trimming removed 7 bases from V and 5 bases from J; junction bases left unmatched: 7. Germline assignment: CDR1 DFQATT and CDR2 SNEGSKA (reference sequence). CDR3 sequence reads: CSVLTGENEKLFF. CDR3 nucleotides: TGCAGTGTCCTAACAGGGGAGAATGAAAAACTGTTTTTT.

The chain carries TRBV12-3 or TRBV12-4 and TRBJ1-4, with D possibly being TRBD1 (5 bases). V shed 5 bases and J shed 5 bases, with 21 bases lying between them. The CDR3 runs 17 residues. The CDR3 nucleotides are TGTGCCAGCAGTGGGGGGTTTGGAAAAAAAGACAATGAAAAACTGTTTTTT. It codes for CASSGGFGKKDNEKLFF.

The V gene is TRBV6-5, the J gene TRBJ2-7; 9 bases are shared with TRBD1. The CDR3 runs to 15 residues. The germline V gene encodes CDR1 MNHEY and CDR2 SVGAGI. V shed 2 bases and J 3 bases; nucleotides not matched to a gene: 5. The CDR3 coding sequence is TGTGCCAGCAGTTACGCTGCGGGACAGGGCTACGAGCAGTACTTC. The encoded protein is CASSYAAGQGYEQYF.

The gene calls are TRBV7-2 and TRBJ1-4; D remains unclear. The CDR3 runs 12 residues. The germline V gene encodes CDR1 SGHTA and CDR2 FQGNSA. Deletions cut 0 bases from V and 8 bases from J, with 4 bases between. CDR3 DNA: TGTGCCAGCAGCTTAGCTCCCGAAAAACTGTTTTTT. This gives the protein CASSLAPEKLFF.

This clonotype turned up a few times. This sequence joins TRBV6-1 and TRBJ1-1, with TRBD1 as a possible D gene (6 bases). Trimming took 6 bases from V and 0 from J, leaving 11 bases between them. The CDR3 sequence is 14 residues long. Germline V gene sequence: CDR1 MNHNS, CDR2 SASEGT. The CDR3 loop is CASRGQGMNTEAFF. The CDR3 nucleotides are TGTGCCAGCAGGGGACAAGGCATGAACACTGAAGCTTTCTTT.

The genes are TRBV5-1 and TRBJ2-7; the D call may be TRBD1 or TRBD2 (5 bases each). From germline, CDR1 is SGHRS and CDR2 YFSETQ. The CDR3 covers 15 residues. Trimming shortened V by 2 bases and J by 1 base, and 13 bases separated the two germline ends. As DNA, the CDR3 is TGCGCCAGCAGCTTACTGGGACCGCGATCCTACGAGCAGTACGTC. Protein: CASSLLGPRSYEQYV.

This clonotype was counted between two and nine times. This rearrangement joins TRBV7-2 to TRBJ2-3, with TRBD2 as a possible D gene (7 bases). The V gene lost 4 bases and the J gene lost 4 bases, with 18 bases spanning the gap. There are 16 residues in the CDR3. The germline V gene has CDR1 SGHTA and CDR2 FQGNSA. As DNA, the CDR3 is TGTGCCAGCAGCTACCGCCTAGGGGGGGCTCCAGATACGCAGTATTTT. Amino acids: CASSYRLGGAPDTQYF.

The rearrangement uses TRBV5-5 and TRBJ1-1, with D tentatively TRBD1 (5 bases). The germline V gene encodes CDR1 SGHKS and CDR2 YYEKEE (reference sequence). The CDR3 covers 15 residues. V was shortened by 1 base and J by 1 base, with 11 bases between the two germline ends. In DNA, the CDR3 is TGTGCCAGCAGCTTGCGGGGGAATGGGAACACTGAAGCTTTCTTT. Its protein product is CASSLRGNGNTEAFF.

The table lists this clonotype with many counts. The CDR3 coding sequence is TGTGCCAGCAGTGACGGACTAGCCAAAAACATTCAGTACTTC. Translating it yields CASSDGLAKNIQYF. The chain links TRBV2 to TRBJ2-4; D may be TRBD2 (5 bases). Trimming took off 3 bases at V and 0 bases at J, with 6 bases between the two ends. Germline assignment: CDR1 SNHLY and CDR2 FYNNEI. This CDR3 contains 14 residues.

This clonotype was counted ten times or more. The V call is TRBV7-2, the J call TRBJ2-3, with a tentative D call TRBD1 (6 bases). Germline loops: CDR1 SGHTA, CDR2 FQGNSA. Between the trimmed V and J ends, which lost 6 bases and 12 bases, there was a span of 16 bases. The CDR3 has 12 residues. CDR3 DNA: TGTGCCAGCAGGCGGACAGTCTTTGACCAGTATTTT. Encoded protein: CASRRTVFDQYF.